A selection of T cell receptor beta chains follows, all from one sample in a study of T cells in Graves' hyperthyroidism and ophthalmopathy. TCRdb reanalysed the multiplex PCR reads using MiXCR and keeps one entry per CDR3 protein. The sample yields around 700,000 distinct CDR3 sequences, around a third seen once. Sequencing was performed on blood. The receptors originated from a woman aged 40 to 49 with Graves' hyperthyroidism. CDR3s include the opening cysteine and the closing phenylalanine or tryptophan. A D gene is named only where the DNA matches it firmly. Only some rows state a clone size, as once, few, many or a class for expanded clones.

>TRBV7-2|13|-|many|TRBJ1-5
CASSSSGVRPQHF
TGTGCCAGCAGCTCTAGCGGTGTTCGGCCCCAGCATTTT
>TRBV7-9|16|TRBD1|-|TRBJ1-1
CASSLQGAQGLTEAFF
TGTGCCAGCAGCCTGCAGGGGGCGCAAGGGCTCACTGAAGCTTTCTTT
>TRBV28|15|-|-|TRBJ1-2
CASSFLGTRIYGYTF
TGTGCCAGCAGTTTCCTCGGGACAAGGATCTATGGCTACACCTTC
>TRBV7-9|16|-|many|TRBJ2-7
CASSRITTLMSHEQYF
TGTGCCAGCAGCCGAATCACCACACTAATGTCCCACGAGCAGTACTTC
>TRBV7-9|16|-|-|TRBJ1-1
CASGLGGAPMNTEAFF
TGTGCCAGCGGTCTAGGGGGTGCCCCTATGAACACTGAAGCTTTCTTT
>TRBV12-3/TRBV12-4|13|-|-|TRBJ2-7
CASRATVLGEQYF
TGTGCCAGCCGGGCCACAGTGTTGGGCGAGCAGTACTTC
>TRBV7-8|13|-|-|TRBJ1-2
CASSHTTGVRYTF
TGTGCCAGCAGCCATACAACAGGAGTTCGCTACACCTTC
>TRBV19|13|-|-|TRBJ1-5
CASSHQGNQPQHF
TGTGCCAGTAGTCATCAGGGGAACCAGCCCCAGCATTTT
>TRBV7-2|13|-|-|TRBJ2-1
CASSRGLYNEQFF
TGTGCCAGCAGCCGGGGACTGTACAATGAGCAGTTCTTC
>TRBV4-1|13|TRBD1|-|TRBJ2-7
CASGETGGREQYF
TGCGCCAGCGGAGAAACAGGGGGGAGGGAGCAGTACTTC
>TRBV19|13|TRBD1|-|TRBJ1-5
CASGNRGPQPQHF
TGTGCCAGCGGCAACAGGGGTCCACAGCCCCAGCATTTT
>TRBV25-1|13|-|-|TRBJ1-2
CASSEWGENGYTF
TGTGCCAGCAGTGAATGGGGGGAGAATGGCTACACCTTC
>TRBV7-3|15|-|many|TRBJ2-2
CASSLTSANTGELFF
TGTGCCAGCAGCTTAACGTCAGCGAACACCGGGGAGCTGTTTTTT
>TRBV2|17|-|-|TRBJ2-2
CASTPTGYTTNTGELFF
TGTGCCAGCACTCCTACAGGGTACACTACCAACACCGGGGAGCTGTTTTTT
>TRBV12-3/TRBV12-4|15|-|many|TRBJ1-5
CASTMSYTASQPQHF
TGTGCCAGCACTATGAGCTATACTGCATCTCAGCCCCAGCATTTT
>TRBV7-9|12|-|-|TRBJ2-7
CASHSVAGELYF
TGTGCCAGCCATTCCGTAGCCGGGGAGCTGTACTTC
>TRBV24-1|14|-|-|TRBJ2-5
CATSDFADRETQYF
TGTGCCACCAGTGATTTCGCGGACCGGGAGACCCAGTACTTC
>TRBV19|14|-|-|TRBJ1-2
CASSQSGTNYGYTF
TGTGCCAGCAGCCAATCAGGGACTAACTATGGCTACACCTTC
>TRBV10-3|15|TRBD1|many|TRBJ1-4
CAISDPDRGGEKLFF
TGTGCCATCAGTGACCCGGACAGGGGAGGTGAAAAACTGTTTTTT
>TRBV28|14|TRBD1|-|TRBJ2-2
CASGTGGDTGELFF
TGTGCCAGCGGGACAGGGGGCGACACCGGGGAGCTGTTTTTT
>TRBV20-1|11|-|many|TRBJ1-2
CSAGPPGGYTF
TGCAGTGCAGGGCCCCCGGGGGGCTACACCTTC
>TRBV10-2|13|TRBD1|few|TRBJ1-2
CASRARGRGGYTF
TGCGCCAGCAGGGCCAGGGGGCGAGGGGGCTACACCTTC
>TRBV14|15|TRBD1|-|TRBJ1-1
CASSLQGAGFTEAFF
TGTGCCAGCAGTTTACAGGGGGCAGGATTCACTGAAGCTTTCTTT
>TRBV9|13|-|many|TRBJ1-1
CASSVGINNEAFF
TGTGCCAGCAGCGTAGGGATTAACAATGAAGCTTTCTTT
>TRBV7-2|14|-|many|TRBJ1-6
CASSPTPGNSPLHF
TGTGCCAGCAGTCCCACCCCGGGAAATTCACCCCTCCACTTT
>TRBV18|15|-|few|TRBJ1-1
CASSPRVGEGTEAFF
TGTGCCAGCTCACCGCGCGTGGGCGAAGGAACTGAAGCTTTCTTT
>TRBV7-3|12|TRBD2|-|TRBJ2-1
CASRQAGGEQFF
TGTGCCAGCAGACAAGCGGGAGGAGAGCAGTTCTTC
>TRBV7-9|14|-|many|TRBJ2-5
CASSHRYLQETQYF
TGTGCCAGCAGCCATCGGTACCTACAAGAGACCCAGTACTTC
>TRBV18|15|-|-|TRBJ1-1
CASSPLGTLNTEAFF
TGTGCCAGCTCACCGCTCGGGACTTTGAACACTGAAGCTTTCTTT
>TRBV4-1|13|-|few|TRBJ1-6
CASSRLWGSPLHF
TGCGCCAGCAGCCGCCTATGGGGCTCACCCCTCCACTTT
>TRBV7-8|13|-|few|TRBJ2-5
CASSSNPRETQYF
TGTGCCAGCAGCTCGAATCCTAGGGAGACCCAGTACTTC
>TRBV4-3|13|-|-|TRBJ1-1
CASSQAINTEAFF
TGCGCCAGCAGCCAAGCAATAAACACTGAAGCTTTCTTT
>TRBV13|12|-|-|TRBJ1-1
CATDQQNAGAFF
TGTGCCACCGACCAGCAAAACGCTGGAGCTTTCTTT
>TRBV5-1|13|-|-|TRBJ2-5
CASGQPYQETQYF
TGCGCCAGCGGACAGCCATACCAAGAGACCCAGTACTTC
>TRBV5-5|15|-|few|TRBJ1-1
CASSFKGVFYTEAFF
TGTGCCAGCAGCTTTAAAGGGGTGTTTTACACTGAAGCTTTCTTT
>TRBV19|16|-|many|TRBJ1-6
CASSISPWEGNSPLHF
TGTGCCAGTAGTATAAGTCCGTGGGAAGGTAATTCACCCCTCCACTTT
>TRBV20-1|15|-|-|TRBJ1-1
CSAREFSALNTEAFF
TGCAGTGCTAGAGAGTTTAGCGCGCTTAACACTGAAGCTTTCTTT
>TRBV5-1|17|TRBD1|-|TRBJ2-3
CASSSQGATLSTDTQYF
TGCGCCAGCAGCTCTCAGGGGGCGACCCTTAGCACAGATACGCAGTATTTT
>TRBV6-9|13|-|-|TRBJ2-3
CASSYVVEDTQYF
TGTGCCAGCAGTTACGTCGTGGAAGATACGCAGTATTTT
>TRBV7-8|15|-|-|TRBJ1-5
CASSLKRSWNQPQHF
TGTGCCAGCAGCTTAAAGAGGAGTTGGAATCAGCCCCAGCATTTT
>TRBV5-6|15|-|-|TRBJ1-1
CASSYPSGFITEAFF
TGTGCCAGCAGCTACCCTTCGGGTTTCATTACTGAAGCTTTCTTT
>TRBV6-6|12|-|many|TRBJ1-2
CASSYSGEGYTF
TGTGCCAGCAGTTACAGCGGGGAGGGCTACACCTTC
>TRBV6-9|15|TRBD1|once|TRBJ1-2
CASSSYRGDAYGYTF
TGTGCCAGCAGTTCTTACAGGGGTGACGCCTATGGCTACACCTTC
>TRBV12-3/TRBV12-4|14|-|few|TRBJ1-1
CASRVRGTDTEAFF
TGTGCCAGCAGGGTAAGGGGGACGGACACTGAAGCTTTCTTT
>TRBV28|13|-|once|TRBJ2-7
CASSLEGWNEQYF
TGTGCCAGCAGTTTAGAGGGATGGAATGAGCAGTACTTC
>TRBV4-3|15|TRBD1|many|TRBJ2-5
CASSQERTGLETQYF
TGCGCCAGCAGCCAAGAGAGGACAGGGTTAGAGACCCAGTACTTC
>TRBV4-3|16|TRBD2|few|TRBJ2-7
CASSLQLSGLAYEQYF
TGCGCCAGCAGCCTACAACTCTCGGGACTAGCTTACGAGCAGTACTTC
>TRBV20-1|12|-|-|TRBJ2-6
CSALPGVNVLTF
TGCAGTGCTTTACCAGGGGTCAACGTCCTGACTTTC
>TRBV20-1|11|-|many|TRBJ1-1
CSAGGGDYAFF
TGCAGTGCTGGCGGGGGGGACTACGCTTTCTTT
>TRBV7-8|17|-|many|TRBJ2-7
CASSPDVVVRGDYEQYF
TGTGCCAGCAGCCCAGACGTCGTGGTTAGAGGTGACTACGAGCAGTACTTC
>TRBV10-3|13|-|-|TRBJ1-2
CASSLNGNYGYTF
TGTGCCAGCAGTTTAAACGGGAACTATGGCTACACCTTC
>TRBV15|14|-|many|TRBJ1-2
CATSRDQRPNGYTF
TGTGCCACCAGCAGAGACCAGAGACCAAATGGCTACACCTTC